Presented here are 17 T cell receptor beta chains from one specimen sequenced in a study of shared clonotypes between healthy human individuals. The assay was immunoSEQ multiplex PCR, and TCRdb's table has in-frame clones only and misses some. The top ten hold approximately 0.4% of the sample, which has about 2.3 million clones, approximately 95% seen once. Sequenced sample: naive CD4+ T cells from PBMCs. Documented subset: CD45RA+ positively selected. The source of these receptors is a man aged 18 to 30 in good health. Some clones in this sample may be carry-over from other donors' samples.

The genes are TRBV5-5 and TRBJ2-7; D is tentatively TRBD1 or TRBD2 (6 bases each). The V gene's germline CDR1 is SGHKS and CDR2 YYEKEE (reference sequence). V was shortened by 3 bases and J by 2 bases, with 15 bases between the two germline ends. The CDR3 totals 15 residues. The CDR3 sequence is CASSSLGGPAYEQYF. CDR3 nucleotides: TGTGCCAGCAGCTCCCTTGGGGGGCCCGCCTACGAGCAGTACTTC.

V gene TRBV18 combines with J gene TRBJ2-3, with 8 bases that match TRBD1. This CDR3 is 15 amino acids long. Germline V gene sequence: CDR1 KGHSH, CDR2 LQKENI. The V and J ends lost 3 bases and 4 bases, in that order; junction bases with no gene match: 6. CDR3 region: CASSPRQGYADTQYF. CDR3 bases: TGTGCCAGCTCACCCCGACAGGGGTACGCAGATACGCAGTATTTT.

The gene calls are TRBV13 and TRBJ2-1; D unclear. This CDR3 has 16 residues. Trimming removed 1 base from V and 3 bases from J, with 13 bases in between. Germline V gene sequence: CDR1 PRHDT, CDR2 FYEKMQ (reference sequence). CDR3 protein: CASSLVVGNIYNEQFF. CDR3 coding DNA: TGTGCCAGCAGCTTAGTGGTAGGGAACATCTACAATGAGCAGTTCTTC.

This clone was found once. The V call is TRBV11-2, the J call TRBJ2-1; TRBD2 agrees at 10 bases. The J segment lost 13 bases and the V segment lost 8 bases, leaving 14 bases of the junction unmatched. Germline CDR1 and CDR2: SGHAT and FQNNGV. There are 14 residues in the CDR3. The CDR3 sequence: CASGASGSQLGQFF. CDR3 in DNA: TGTGCCAGCGGGGCTAGCGGGAGCCAATTGGGTCAGTTCTTC.

As regards this clone: Other DNA sequences from this sample encode an identical CDR3 as well. The chain combines TRBV28 with TRBJ2-7; D not certain. The CDR3 has 14 amino acids. Per germline, CDR1 MDHEN and CDR2 SYDVKM. Trimming removed 1 base at V and 2 bases at J, with 9 bases between. CDR3 bases: TGTGCCAGCAGTTTATCGGGCCCCACCTACGAGCAGTACTTC. It codes for CASSLSGPTYEQYF.

V usage is TRBV11-2 and J usage is TRBJ2-7; perhaps TRBD2 as D (5 bases). Trimming removed 4 bases at V and 2 bases at J, with 15 bases between. Germline loops: CDR1 SGHAT, CDR2 FQNNGV. The CDR3 covers 15 residues. The CDR3 loop reads CASSSDLGGTYEQYF. For the CDR3, the DNA is TGTGCCAGCAGCTCTGACCTCGGAGGCACCTACGAGCAGTACTTC.

The rearrangement joins TRBV28 to TRBJ2-1, with 12 bases lining up with TRBD2. Trimming removed 7 bases from V and 4 bases from J; junction bases left unmatched: 2. Germline V gives CDR1 MDHEN, CDR2 SYDVKM. The CDR3 is 14 residues long. CDR3: CASTSGREYNEQFF. For the CDR3, the DNA is TGTGCCAGCACTAGCGGGAGGGAATACAATGAGCAGTTCTTC. Together with reference TRBV28 and TRBJ2-1, the CDR3 gives the full variable domain: DVKVTQSSRYLVKRTGEKVFLECVQDMDHENMFWYRQDPGLGLRLIYFSYDVKMKEKGDIPEGYSVSREKKERFSLILESASTNQTSMYLCASTSGREYNEQFFGPGTRLTVL.

The J gene is TRBJ2-1, the V gene TRBV4-3; D perhaps matches TRBD2 (6 bases). The CDR3 runs 17 residues. Germline V gene data show CDR1 as LGHNA and CDR2 as YSLEER. Deletions cut 1 base from V and 0 bases from J, with 13 bases between. The CDR3 reads CASSQGTTQNSYNEQFF. DNA of the CDR3: TGCGCCAGCAGCCAAGGGACTACCCAAAACTCCTACAATGAGCAGTTCTTC.

This clone was picked up one time. The chain links TRBV4-2 to TRBJ2-1; TRBD2 matches 8 bases. CDR1 is LGHNA, CDR2 YNFKEQ, per germline. This CDR3 is built from 17 residues. After removal of 2 bases from V and 9 bases from J, the junction contained 15 bases not matched to a gene. CDR3 protein: CASSQPEADAGGSEQFF. CDR3 DNA sequence: TGTGCCAGCAGCCAACCTGAAGCGGATGCGGGAGGAAGTGAGCAGTTCTTC.

In regard to this clone: Other nucleotide sequences from this sample produce the same CDR3. The V and J genes are TRBV5-1 and TRBJ1-1; 8 nucleotides match TRBD1. With 4 bases clipped from V and 1 base from J, the junction kept 6 bases outside the gene matches. The CDR3 consists of 15 residues. CDR1 SGHRS and CDR2 YFSETQ come from the germline V gene. The CDR3 DNA reads as TGCGCCAGCAGCCCGCCCGGGACAGGGAACACTGAAGCTTTCTTT. Its protein product is CASSPPGTGNTEAFF.

J is TRBJ1-2 and V is TRBV7-2, with D perhaps matching TRBD1 (6 bases). Germline V gene data show CDR1 as SGHTA and CDR2 as FQGNSA. The V end was cut by 4 bases, the J end by 2 bases, with 14 bases between. This CDR3 spans 15 amino acids. CDR3 nucleotides: TGTGCCAGCAGCTCGATTGAAAGGGGGAACTATGGCTACACCTTC. It specifies CASSSIERGNYGYTF. The complete variable domain, with remaining parts taken from reference TRBV7-2 and TRBJ1-2, reads GAGVSQSPSNKVTEKGKDVELRCDPISGHTALYWYRQSLGQGLEFLIYFQGNSAPDKSGLPSDRFSAERTGGSVSTLTIQRTQQEDSAVYLCASSSIERGNYGYTFGSGTRLTVV.

Turning to this clone: Different DNA sequences within this sample yield the same CDR3. This chain uses TRBV18 with TRBJ1-1; D uncertain. The ends were cut back, 0 bases at V and 5 bases at J, with 13 bases in the middle. Germline V gene lookup returns CDR1 KGHSH and CDR2 LQKENI. The CDR3 spans 15 residues. CDR3 sequence: CASSPPGGLRTEAFF. CDR3 coding DNA: TGTGCCAGCTCACCACCGGGCGGCCTGCGGACTGAAGCTTTCTTT. Full variable domain (missing parts from reference TRBV18 and TRBJ1-1): NAGVMQNPRHLVRRRGQEARLRCSPMKGHSHVYWYRQLPEEGLKFMVYLQKENIIDESGMPKERFSAEFPKEGPSILRIQQVVRGDSAAYFCASSPPGGLRTEAFFGQGTRLTVV.

In this sample, this clone turned up once. The chain couples TRBV5-1 to TRBJ2-1; 8 nucleotides agree with TRBD2. The germline CDR1 and CDR2 sequences are SGHRS and YFSETQ. This CDR3 has 17 amino acids. The V segment lost 5 bases and the J segment 4 bases; nucleotides outside the gene matches: 14. CDR3 residues: CASRSTTGGTTYNEQFF. The CDR3 nucleotides are TGCGCCAGCAGGAGTACAACGGGAGGGACTACTTACAATGAGCAGTTCTTC.

The chain links TRBV1 to TRBJ2-3; no check of the table's D call, TRBD1, against the DNA was made. TRBV1 is marked as a pseudogene. This CDR3 has 18 amino acids. This CDR3 is CTSSQDPVRHPSTDTQYF. The CDR3 DNA sequence: TGCACCAGCAGCCAAGATCCCGTCAGGCACCCTAGCACAGATACGCAGTATTTT.

V gene TRBV4-3 combines with J gene TRBJ2-2; 12 nucleotides line up with TRBD2. With V trimmed by 2 bases and J by 5 bases, 6 bases remained unmatched. Germline CDR1 and CDR2: LGHNA and YSLEER. The CDR3 sequence is 17 residues long. The CDR3 spells CASSQKILAGGTGELFF. The CDR3 DNA sequence: TGCGCCAGCAGCCAAAAGATCCTAGCGGGAGGGACCGGGGAGCTGTTTTTT.

This clone was detected only once. Written as DNA, the CDR3 is TGTGCCAGCAGCCAAGATTTTACCGGGACAGATAGCAATCAGCCCCAGCATTTT. It is translated as CASSQDFTGTDSNQPQHF. The chain recombines TRBV4-2 with TRBJ1-5, with 7 nucleotides matching TRBD1. V lost 0 bases and J lost 0; bases outside the gene matches: 8. Germline lookup yields CDR1 LGHNA and CDR2 YNFKEQ. CDR3 length: 18 residues.

Remarks on this clone: Compared with germline, one end of the junction differs, possibly owing to a read error. CDR3: CATHHNNGYTF. Written as DNA, the CDR3 is TGTGCCACCCACCATAACAATGGCTACACCTTC. The chain couples TRBV15 to TRBJ1-2; no reliable D call. Germline assignment: CDR1 LNHNV and CDR2 YYDKDF (reference sequence). The CDR3 covers 11 residues.